This is a list of T cell receptor beta chains from one sample in a study of T-cell memory formation after mild COVID-19. TCRdb re-analysed the 5' RACE reads in MiXCR, keeping a single row per CDR3 protein. The sample shows 400,000 to 450,000 distinct CDR3 sequences, roughly 18% of them seen only once. The sample taken for sequencing was PBMCs or a T cell subset sorted from them (not recorded which). These TCRs come from a man in his late teens or twenties who had mild COVID-19 (a few samples of this study predate the infection). Cell type and time point are not known. The CDR3 runs from the conserved cysteine through the conserved F or W. The order of the fields is J gene, clone size, D gene, V gene, CDR3 DNA, CDR3 protein. A D gene is named only where the DNA matches it firmly. Clone size is not always given. Where it is, it says once, few, many or a class for expanded clones.

TRBJ2-1	few	TRBD1	TRBV20-1	TGCAGTGCTAGAGAGGGACAGCTAGAGCAGTTCTTC	CSAREGQLEQFF
TRBJ2-7	NA	NA	TRBV7-9	TGTGCCAGCAGCTTAGTCAGCGTGGCCGAGCAGTACTTC	CASSLVSVAEQYF
TRBJ2-5	few	TRBD1	TRBV5-4	TGTGCCAGCAGCTGGGGGACAGGGGGCGCGTTCCGAGAGACCCAGTACTTC	CASSWGTGGAFRETQYF
TRBJ2-7	once	NA	TRBV5-4	TGTGCCAGCAGCCGGGACATGGAAGGCGAGCAGTACTTC	CASSRDMEGEQYF
TRBJ1-1	NA	NA	TRBV6-2/TRBV6-3	TGTGCCAGCAGTGACAACACTGAAGCTTTCTTT	CASSDNTEAFF
TRBJ1-2	NA	NA	TRBV12-3/TRBV12-4	TGTGCCAGCAGTTTGTACCCGCCAGGGAGCTATGGCTACACCTTC	CASSLYPPGSYGYTF
TRBJ2-6	many	TRBD1	TRBV15	TGTGCCACCAGCAGAGATGTAGCCCGGACAGGAAAAGCTGGGGCCAACGTCCTGACTTTC	CATSRDVARTGKAGANVLTF
TRBJ1-2	few	TRBD1	TRBV7-6	TGTGCCAGCAGTTTGTCCGGGACAGGGTACTCTACTAACTATGGCTACACCTTC	CASSLSGTGYSTNYGYTF
TRBJ1-2	NA	NA	TRBV6-2/TRBV6-3	TGTGCCAGCAGTTACTCGACAGGTTACTATGGCTACACCTTC	CASSYSTGYYGYTF
TRBJ2-5	few	TRBD2	TRBV11-2	TGTGCCAGCACCAGCGGGGGAGGGCAAGAGACCCAGTACTTC	CASTSGGGQETQYF
TRBJ1-1	many	TRBD1	TRBV7-2	TGTGCCAGCAGCTCAGGGACAGGGCCATACACTGAAGCTTTCTTT	CASSSGTGPYTEAFF
TRBJ2-7	NA	NA	TRBV24-1	TGTGCCACCAGTGACGGAACGGCAGGCGCCTACGAGCAGTACTTC	CATSDGTAGAYEQYF
TRBJ1-1	few	NA	TRBV7-8	TGTGCCAGCAGCTTGGTAGCGGCCGGAGCTTTCTTT	CASSLVAAGAFF
TRBJ1-6	few	NA	TRBV7-9	TGTGCCAGCAGCTTTGATTCACCCCTCCACTTT	CASSFDSPLHF
TRBJ2-7	few	NA	TRBV6-1	TGTGCCAGCAGTGACGGCCGTTCCTACGAGCAGTACTTC	CASSDGRSYEQYF
TRBJ2-3	many	NA	TRBV2	TGTGCCAGCAGTGAACGGGCCGGGATCTCAACCCCTAGCACAGATACGCAGTATTTT	CASSERAGISTPSTDTQYF
TRBJ2-5	few	TRBD1	TRBV27	TGTGCCAGCAGTATCCACAGGGGGTGGGAGACCCAGTACTTC	CASSIHRGWETQYF
TRBJ2-2	NA	NA	TRBV7-9	TGTGCCAGCACCCCCCGGCAGGGGTCTTACACCGGGGAGCTGTTTTTT	CASTPRQGSYTGELFF
TRBJ1-6	NA	NA	TRBV6-5	TGTGCCAGCAGTTACGTCCAAAGGGCCAATTCACCCCTCCACTTT	CASSYVQRANSPLHF
TRBJ1-6	few	TRBD1	TRBV9	TGTGCCAGCAGCCCCTGGACAGGGGGCAATTCACCCCTCCACTTT	CASSPWTGGNSPLHF
TRBJ1-2	NA	NA	TRBV6-1	TGTGCCAGCAGTGAGGTCAGGGGCATCGATGGCTACACCTTC	CASSEVRGIDGYTF
TRBJ2-5	few	NA	TRBV2	TGTGCCTCTCACCGGGGGCAGGAGACCCAGTACTTC	CASHRGQETQYF
TRBJ2-5	few	NA	TRBV25-1	TGTGCCAGCAGTGAAAGCGCCAGGGTAGAGACCCAGTACTTC	CASSESARVETQYF
TRBJ1-2	few	NA	TRBV7-9	TGTGCCAGCAGCTCCGATAGGAGGTCCAGGGAGGGCTACACCTTC	CASSSDRRSREGYTF
TRBJ2-7	many	NA	TRBV7-3	TGTGCCAGCAGCTTAAAGGCCGGCGTCGAGCAGTACTTC	CASSLKAGVEQYF
TRBJ1-1	few	TRBD1	TRBV14	TGTGCCAGCAGCCTACTCGGACAGGGAATGACTTTCTTT	CASSLLGQGMTFF
TRBJ2-1	NA	NA	TRBV11-2	TGTGCCAGCAGCTTATCGGGGGATCCCAATGAGCAGTTCTTC	CASSLSGDPNEQFF
TRBJ2-2	NA	TRBD1	TRBV4-3	TGCGCCAGCAGCTCGCGACAGGGGGGTATCGGGGAGCTGTTTTTT	CASSSRQGGIGELFF
TRBJ2-5	NA	NA	TRBV7-2	TGTGCCAGCAGCCGAAGGAGCGGGGAGACCCAGTACTTC	CASSRRSGETQYF
TRBJ1-3	NA	NA	TRBV12-3/TRBV12-4	TGTGCCAGCAGACAGGGAACGGGAAACACCATATATTTT	CASRQGTGNTIYF
TRBJ2-1	NA	TRBD2	TRBV7-3	TGTGCCAGCAGCTTAATGAGCGGGGGGAAGTTCGTTGAGCAGTTCTTC	CASSLMSGGKFVEQFF
TRBJ1-4	few	NA	TRBV7-9	TGTGCCAGCAGCCAATTTTCCAGGGCTAATGAAAAACTGTTTTTT	CASSQFSRANEKLFF
TRBJ2-1	few	NA	TRBV6-5	TGTGCCAGCAGCTCCGGACTGGGGGGTCCCAATGAGCAGTTCTTC	CASSSGLGGPNEQFF
TRBJ2-5	few	NA	TRBV10-3	TGTGCCATCAAGGGGACGGCCCAAGAGACCCAGTACTTC	CAIKGTAQETQYF
TRBJ2-7	NA	NA	TRBV4-2	TGTGCCAGCAGCCAAGAGCCGGGACGGTACTACGAGCAGTACTTC	CASSQEPGRYYEQYF
TRBJ2-5	NA	NA	TRBV6-1	TGTGCCTTCGGCGGAGGGGCACCTGAGACCCAGTACTTC	CAFGGGAPETQYF
TRBJ1-3	NA	NA	TRBV2	TGTGCCAGCAGTAACAGGGAAATGGAGGGAAACACCATATATTTT	CASSNREMEGNTIYF
TRBJ1-1	NA	NA	TRBV6-2/TRBV6-3	TGTGCCAGCCTTCTAACAGGAGGAGAAGCTTTCTTT	CASLLTGGEAFF
TRBJ2-3	few	TRBD2	TRBV6-6	TGTGCCAGCAGCCGGGGACTAGCGGGGCCATGGGCAGATACGCAGTATTTT	CASSRGLAGPWADTQYF
TRBJ1-2	NA	NA	TRBV9	TGTGCCAGCAGCCCAAGAGGCCGGAACTATGGCTACACCTTC	CASSPRGRNYGYTF
TRBJ1-5	many	TRBD1	TRBV18	TGTGCCAGCTCACTGGACAGGGGGCATCAACAGCCCCAGCATTTT	CASSLDRGHQQPQHF
TRBJ2-5	few	NA	TRBV2	TGTGCCAGCACTGACAGGCCCGGGGAGACCCAGTACTTC	CASTDRPGETQYF